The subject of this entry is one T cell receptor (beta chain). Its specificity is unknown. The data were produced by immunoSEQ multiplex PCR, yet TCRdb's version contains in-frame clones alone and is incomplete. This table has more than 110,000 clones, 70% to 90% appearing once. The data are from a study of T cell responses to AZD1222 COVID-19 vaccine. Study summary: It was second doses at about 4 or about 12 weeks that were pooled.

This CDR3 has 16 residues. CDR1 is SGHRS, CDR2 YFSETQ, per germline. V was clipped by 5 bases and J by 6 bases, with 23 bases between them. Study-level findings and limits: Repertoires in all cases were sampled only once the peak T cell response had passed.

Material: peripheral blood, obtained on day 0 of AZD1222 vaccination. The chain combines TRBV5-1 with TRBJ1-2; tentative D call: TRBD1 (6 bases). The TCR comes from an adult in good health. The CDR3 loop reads CASRSGEGRWRDGYTF. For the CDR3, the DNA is TGCGCCAGCAGATCAGGGGAGGGCAGGTGGAGGGATGGCTACACCTTC.